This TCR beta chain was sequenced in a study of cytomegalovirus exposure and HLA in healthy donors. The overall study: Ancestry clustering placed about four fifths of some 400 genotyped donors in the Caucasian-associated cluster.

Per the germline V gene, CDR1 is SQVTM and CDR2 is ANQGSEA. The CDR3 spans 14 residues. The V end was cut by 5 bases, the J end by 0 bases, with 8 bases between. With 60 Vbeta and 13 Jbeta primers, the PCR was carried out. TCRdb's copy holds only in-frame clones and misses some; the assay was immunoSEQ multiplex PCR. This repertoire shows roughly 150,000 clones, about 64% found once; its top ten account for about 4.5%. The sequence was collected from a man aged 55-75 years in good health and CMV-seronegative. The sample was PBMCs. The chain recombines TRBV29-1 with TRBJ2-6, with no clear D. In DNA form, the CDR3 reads TGCAGCGTTAGCCTAAGCTCTGGGGCCAACGTCCTGACTTTC. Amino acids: CSVSLSSGANVLTF.